The 22 T cell receptor beta chains below come from one sample, sequenced in a study of blood T cell repertoires in COVID-19. The method was immunoSEQ multiplex PCR; TCRdb's version includes in-frame clones alone and lacks a portion of them. Of 75,000 to 90,000 clones listed, roughly 80% are singletons. Sequenced sample: peripheral blood. The receptor set was obtained from a man aged 80 or over with active or convalescent COVID-19.

The chain employs TRBV7-9 and TRBJ1-1; possibly TRBD1 for D (6 bases). The V end was cut by 5 bases, the J end by 3 bases, with 16 bases between. Germline values: CDR1 SEHNR, CDR2 FQNEAQ (reference sequence). The CDR3 loop spans 15 amino acids. This chain's CDR3 is CASSHRGGAYTEAFF. CDR3 nucleotide sequence: TGTGCCAGCAGCCACCGGGGGGGGGCTTACACTGAAGCTTTCTTT.

This clone is a singleton in its sample. This chain uses TRBV9 with TRBJ1-1; D is perhaps TRBD1 (6 bases). Germline assignment: CDR1 SGDLS and CDR2 YYNGEE. The CDR3 extends over 14 amino acids. The V gene lost 5 bases and the J gene lost 5 bases, with 16 bases spanning the gap. The CDR3 is CASSQGRGYTEAFF. In DNA, the CDR3 is TGTGCCAGCAGTCAGGGGCGGGGGTATACTGAAGCTTTCTTT.

This chain joins TRBV27 and TRBJ2-5; TRBD1 matches at 7 bases. The ends lost 2 bases at V and 2 bases at J; junction bases unmatched: 20. The germline V gene has CDR1 MNHEY and CDR2 SMNVEV (reference sequence). The CDR3 consists of 20 residues. CDR3 nucleotides: TGTGCCAGCAGTTTAAGGGGGTTAGGGGGCTGGTTTGGGTGGCAAGAGACCCAGTACTTC. It specifies CASSLRGLGGWFGWQETQYF.

This chain uses TRBV11-2 with TRBJ1-6; D gene ambiguous. The length of the CDR3 is 14 residues. The germline V gene encodes CDR1 SGHAT and CDR2 FQNNGV. V gave up 5 bases and J gave up 7 bases, with 12 bases separating them. The CDR3 sequence is CASSPRTGNSPLHF. The CDR3, as DNA: TGTGCCAGCAGCCCTCGGACTGGAAATTCACCCCTCCACTTT.

The chain combines TRBV27 with TRBJ1-2; possibly TRBD1 for D (5 bases). Germline V gives CDR1 MNHEY, CDR2 SMNVEV (reference sequence). Deletions cut 2 bases from V and 3 bases from J, with 10 bases between. There are 14 residues in the CDR3. The CDR3 spells CASSLDRFDYGYTF. Here the CDR3 DNA reads TGTGCCAGCAGTTTAGACAGATTCGACTATGGCTACACCTTC.

The rearrangement links TRBV2 to TRBJ1-6, with a possible D match to TRBD1 (6 bases). Germline V gives CDR1 SNHLY, CDR2 FYNNEI. V gave up 6 bases and J gave up 8 bases, with 17 bases separating them. CDR3 length: 15 residues. The CDR3 region is CASSLEGGGDSPLHF. As DNA, the CDR3 is TGTGCCAGCAGCCTAGAGGGAGGGGGGGATTCACCCCTCCACTTT. The whole variable domain, filled in from reference TRBV2 and TRBJ1-6, reads EPEVTQTPSHQVTQMGQEVILRCVPISNHLYFYWYRQILGQKVEFLVSFYNNEISEKSEIFDDQFSVERPDGSNFTLKIRSTKLEDSAMYFCASSLEGGGDSPLHFGNGTRLTVT.

The chain couples TRBV18 to TRBJ1-2; D is unclear. The V end lost 4 bases, the J end lost 1 base, and 10 bases lay between the germline ends. This CDR3 has 14 residues. The germline gives CDR1 KGHSH, CDR2 LQKENI. The CDR3 nucleotides read TGTGCCAGCTCACAGAGGGTTTTTAACTATGGCTACACCTTC. Its translation is CASSQRVFNYGYTF. The whole variable domain, remainder taken from reference TRBV18 and TRBJ1-2, is NAGVMQNPRHLVRRRGQEARLRCSPMKGHSHVYWYRQLPEEGLKFMVYLQKENIIDESGMPKERFSAEFPKEGPSILRIQQVVRGDSAAYFCASSQRVFNYGYTFGSGTRLTVV.

The chain couples TRBV6-6 to TRBJ1-2; TRBD1 is a possible D gene (5 bases). V shed 6 bases and J shed 4 bases, with 18 bases lying between them. The CDR3 extends over 15 amino acids. Germline V gene data show CDR1 as MNHNY and CDR2 as SVGAGI (reference sequence). The CDR3 DNA is TGTGCCAGCAGATCGGGGGGGAGGGAAGGCTATGGCTACACCTTC. Amino acid sequence: CASRSGGREGYGYTF.

V is TRBV19 and J is TRBJ2-4; 11 nucleotides align to TRBD1. The V segment lost 5 bases and the J segment 6 bases; nucleotides outside the gene matches: 12. The CDR3 runs 17 residues. Germline V CDR1 and CDR2: LNHDA, SQIVND (reference sequence). The DNA of the CDR3 is TGTGCCAGTAGTTTTCGTTCCGGGACAGGGGGGAGAAACATTCAGTACTTC. This translates into CASSFRSGTGGRNIQYF.

The gene calls are TRBV28 and TRBJ1-2; D gene unclear. Germline loops: CDR1 MDHEN, CDR2 SYDVKM. V was clipped by 7 bases and J by 0 bases, with 9 bases between them. CDR3 length equals 13 residues. The CDR3 DNA is TGTGCCAGCACTTCAACAACTAACTATGGCTACACCTTC. Protein product: CASTSTTNYGYTF.

This chain joins TRBV7-8 and TRBJ2-3, with D hard to call. The CDR3 consists of 12 residues. V was clipped by 5 bases and J by 0 bases, with 3 bases between them. From germline, CDR1 is SGHVS and CDR2 FQNEAQ. The CDR3 protein is CASSPSTDTQYF. As DNA, the CDR3 is TGTGCCAGCAGCCCTAGCACAGATACGCAGTATTTT.

The chain uses TRBV18 and TRBJ2-7; 10 bases line up with TRBD2. CDR3 length: 15 residues. V gave up 5 bases and J gave up 4 bases; unmatched junction bases: 8. Germline CDR1 is KGHSH and CDR2 is LQKENI. This chain's CDR3 is CASSASGRAGYEQYV. The CDR3 region has the DNA TGTGCCAGCTCAGCAAGCGGGAGGGCAGGTTACGAGCAGTACGTC.

The chain recombines TRBV11-2 with TRBJ1-2; tentative D call: TRBD1 (6 bases). The germline V gene encodes CDR1 SGHAT and CDR2 FQNNGV. Trimming cost V 5 bases and J 8 bases, with 12 bases left between them. The CDR3 sequence is 12 residues long. This CDR3 reads CASSLQGIGYTF. The DNA for the CDR3 is TGTGCCAGCAGCCTTCAGGGGATCGGCTACACCTTC. The full variable domain, with the rest looked up from reference TRBV11-2 and TRBJ1-2, is EAGVAQSPRYKIIEKRQSVAFWCNPISGHATLYWYQQILGQGPKLLIQFQNNGVVDDSQLPKDRFSAERLKGVDSTLKIQPAKLEDSAVYLCASSLQGIGYTFGSGTRLTVV.

This chain links TRBV30 with TRBJ2-7, with unresolved D. Germline CDR1 reads GTSNPN; CDR2 reads SVGIG (reference sequence). This CDR3 has 12 amino acids. V gave up 0 bases and J gave up 5 bases, with 8 bases separating them. The CDR3 reads CAWSVQNHEQYV. The CDR3 region has the DNA TGTGCCTGGAGTGTTCAGAACCACGAGCAGTACGTC.

With regard to this clone: The identical CDR3 is also encoded by other nucleotide sequences in the sample. The chain recombines TRBV20-1 with TRBJ1-1; maybe TRBD1 (5 bases). Per the germline V gene, CDR1 is DFQATT and CDR2 is SNEGSKA (reference sequence). With 3 bases removed from V and 0 bases from J, the gap between germline ends came to 8 bases. The CDR3 has 13 amino acids. CDR3 sequence (DNA): TGCAGTGCTAGTACAGGCTTGAACACTGAAGCTTTCTTT. Its protein is CSASTGLNTEAFF.

The chain is built from TRBV5-1 and TRBJ1-1; 7 bases are a match to TRBD1. The CDR3 has 15 residues. Per germline, CDR1 SGHRS and CDR2 YFSETQ. V shed 0 bases, J shed 2 bases, and the junction held 4 bases outside the gene matches. The CDR3 nucleotides are TGCGCCAGCAGCTTGGCCGGGGACAGCAACACTGAAGCTTTCTTT. Protein sequence: CASSLAGDSNTEAFF.

This clone was seen only once. This chain links TRBV27 with TRBJ2-3; D gene ambiguous. Germline CDR1 is MNHEY and CDR2 is SMNVEV (reference sequence). Trimming took off 5 bases at V and 5 bases at J, with 5 bases between the two ends. The CDR3 length is 11 residues. The CDR3 nucleotides are TGTGCCAGCAGTCCCGGAGATACGCAGTATTTT. Its protein is CASSPGDTQYF.

This sequence joins TRBV19 and TRBJ1-6, with D possibly being TRBD1 (5 bases). Germline V lookup: CDR1 LNHDA, CDR2 SQIVND (reference sequence). Trimming took 5 bases from V and 9 from J, leaving 17 bases between them. CDR3 length: 15 amino acids. This CDR3 is CASSGLQDPGSPLHF. CDR3 coding DNA: TGTGCCAGTAGTGGGTTACAGGACCCGGGTTCACCCCTCCACTTT.

The chain links TRBV6-2 or TRBV6-3 to TRBJ1-2, with D possibly TRBD1 on 5 matching bases. Trimming left V 5 bases short and J 7 bases short, with 17 bases between. Germline CDR1 and CDR2: MNHEY and SVGEGT. The CDR3 runs 14 residues. The CDR3 reads CASSPPSGVAGYTF. The CDR3 DNA reads as TGTGCCAGCAGTCCCCCTTCGGGGGTCGCTGGCTACACCTTC.

V is TRBV7-9 and J is TRBJ2-5, with TRBD1 matching over 8 bases. Germline V gene lookup returns CDR1 SEHNR and CDR2 FQNEAQ (reference sequence). J lost 5 bases, V lost 7 bases, and 6 bases had no gene match. There are 13 residues in the CDR3. CDR3 sequence (DNA): TGTGCCAGCACAGGGGGCTGGGGGGAGACCCAGTACTTC. Protein sequence: CASTGGWGETQYF.

The gene calls are TRBV19 and TRBJ1-6; D is perhaps TRBD1 (6 bases). V was pared by 2 bases and J by 8 bases, with 10 bases between. CDR3 length equals 14 residues. Germline values: CDR1 LNHDA, CDR2 SQIVND (reference sequence). The chain's CDR3 is CASSIKGVDSPLHF. CDR3 sequence (DNA): TGTGCCAGTAGTATAAAGGGGGTTGATTCACCCCTCCACTTT.

The rearrangement links TRBV5-1 to TRBJ1-2; D unclear. The ends were cut back, 0 bases at V and 7 bases at J, with 10 bases in the middle. Germline V gene data show CDR1 as SGHRS and CDR2 as YFSETQ. The CDR3 contains 13 residues. The CDR3: CASSLDQAGGYTF. Here the CDR3 DNA reads TGCGCCAGCAGCTTGGACCAGGCCGGTGGCTACACCTTC.